This record covers a single T cell receptor (beta chain). Per the authors' pipeline: Amplification of reference gene primers provided the estimated nucleated cell counts. Profiling relied on immunoSEQ multiplex PCR, and the TCRdb table lists in-frame clones only, not all of them. D and trimming come from the DNA, and the V and J calls and clone size come from that table. The sample has hundreds of thousands of clones, 70% to 90% seen once. The data belong to a study of blood T cell repertoires in COVID-19. The wider study: Samples taken during acute and convalescent COVID-19 were collected in the United States, Italy and Spain. The cDNA or gDNA used as material had been derived from T cells, B-cell-depleted T cells, or PBMCs.

Germline CDR1 and CDR2: SGHRS and YFSETQ. The trim removed 4 bases at V and 5 bases at J, leaving 5 bases unmatched. The CDR3 contains 14 residues. The clonotype was recovered from a man aged 80 or over with acute or convalescent COVID-19. The V and J genes are TRBV5-1 and TRBJ2-2, with 7 bases matching TRBD1. The sequenced sample consisted of peripheral blood. The DNA of the CDR3 is TGCGCCAGCAGCACTCAGGGGGTTACCGGGGAGCTGTTTTTT. Amino acid sequence: CASSTQGVTGELFF.